One sample yielded the 13 T cell receptor beta chains listed below, sequenced in a study of read filtering for tumor transcriptome and immune sequencing. The library was built from about 0.4 ug RNA with molecular barcoded adaptors for alpha/delta and beta/gamma chains. TCRdb reanalysed the reads using MiXCR and keeps one entry per CDR3 protein. The table includes 100,000 to 150,000 distinct CDR3 sequences, less than 15% detected once. The sample consisted of a population of CD138-negative cells sorted from bone marrow. The receptors were sampled from a donor at least 40 years old with multiple myeloma.

This clonotype was observed at least ten times. The V and J genes are TRBV27 and TRBJ2-7; 13 nucleotides line up with TRBD2. CDR3 length equals 16 residues. Per germline, CDR1 MNHEY and CDR2 SMNVEV (reference sequence). The V and J ends lost 5 bases and 0 bases, in that order; junction bases with no gene match: 4. This CDR3 reads CASSKTSGGSSYEQYF. In DNA, the CDR3 is TGTGCCAGCAGTAAGACTAGCGGGGGGAGCTCCTACGAGCAGTACTTC.

This clonotype was found many times. The rearrangement uses TRBV7-3 and TRBJ2-2; 7 bases are a match to TRBD1. Germline loops: CDR1 SGHTA, CDR2 FQGTGA. V was clipped by 4 bases and J by 1 base; unmatched bases: 6. The CDR3 has 16 amino acids. CDR3 bases: TGTGCCAGCAGCTCTCCGGGACAGATGAACACCGGGGAGCTGTTTTTT. As protein: CASSSPGQMNTGELFF.

This clonotype was detected many times. This sequence joins TRBV29-1 and TRBJ1-1; D is undetermined. Germline CDR1 and CDR2: SQVTM and ANQGSEA. The CDR3 loop spans 10 amino acids. Deletions cut 4 bases from V and 3 bases from J, with 3 bases between. DNA of the CDR3: TGCAGCGTTGCGTACACTGAAGCTTTCTTT. Translated: CSVAYTEAFF.

At least ten counts were recorded for this clonotype. The chain recombines TRBV29-1 with TRBJ2-2; possibly TRBD1 for D (6 bases). The germline V gene has CDR1 SQVTM and CDR2 ANQGSEA. Trimming pared 2 bases from V and 6 bases from J, leaving 25 bases between. The CDR3 spans 18 residues. The DNA of the CDR3 is TGCAGCGTTGAACTGGGGTGGGCAGGGGAAAAGTCGGCCGGGGAGCTGTTTTTT. This translates into CSVELGWAGEKSAGELFF.

This clonotype has at least ten counts. The CDR3 DNA is TGCAGTGCTAGAGATTCGACAGGGAGGAAGAACACTGAAGCTTTCTTT. It is translated as CSARDSTGRKNTEAFF. The chain couples TRBV20-1 to TRBJ1-1, with 7 positions matching TRBD1. Losses at the gene ends were 0 bases for V and 1 base for J; bases not matched to a gene: 8. This CDR3 is built from 16 residues. Germline-derived CDR1 and CDR2 are DFQATT and SNEGSKA (reference sequence).

This clonotype has ten or more counts. The genes are TRBV29-1 and TRBJ2-2, with D unresolved. Trimming shortened V by 4 bases and J by 5 bases, and 8 bases separated the two germline ends. The CDR3 extends over 12 amino acids. Germline V gene data show CDR1 as SQVTM and CDR2 as ANQGSEA. The CDR3 protein is CSVGGGTGELFF. The CDR3 coding sequence is TGCAGCGTTGGGGGTGGAACCGGGGAGCTGTTTTTT.

This clonotype was observed many times. The V gene is TRBV5-1, the J gene TRBJ1-4; D is unresolved. V dropped 1 base and J dropped 1 base, with 5 bases sitting between them. Germline CDR1 and CDR2: SGHRS and YFSETQ. This CDR3 is 14 amino acids long. Here the CDR3 reads CASSLTVTNEKLFF. CDR3 sequence (DNA): TGCGCCAGCAGCTTGACAGTAACTAATGAAAAACTGTTTTTT.

This clonotype was seen a handful of times. Just one base apart from a much larger clone, this may be a read error. The V gene is TRBV20-1, the J gene TRBJ2-5, with D hard to call. Germline V CDR1 and CDR2: DFQATT, SNEGSKA (reference sequence). The CDR3 spans 13 residues. The CDR3 DNA is TGCAGTGCTACCCCCCAAAGCCGCGAGACCCAGGACTTC. Translating it yields CSATPQSRETQDF.

The table lists this clonotype with many counts. This chain connects TRBV20-1 to TRBJ2-7, with 13 bases identical to TRBD2. With V trimmed by 0 bases and J by 2 bases, 4 bases remained unmatched. The germline gives CDR1 DFQATT, CDR2 SNEGSKA (reference sequence). The CDR3 totals 16 residues. The CDR3 spells CSAREGLAGEPYEQYF. The CDR3 DNA follows: TGCAGTGCTAGAGAAGGACTAGCGGGAGAGCCCTACGAGCAGTACTTC.

The V and J genes are TRBV30 and TRBJ1-1; no definite D call. The CDR3 loop spans 13 amino acids. The ends were cut back, 4 bases at V and 0 bases at J, with 9 bases in the middle. Germline CDR1 reads GTSNPN; CDR2 reads SVGIG (reference sequence). The CDR3 region has the DNA TGTGCCTGGACTGCCGTCCTGAACACTGAAGCTTTCTTT. Translation: CAWTAVLNTEAFF.

The table lists this clonotype with many counts. This chain links TRBV20-1 with TRBJ2-7, with D possibly being TRBD1 (6 bases). The CDR3 covers 14 residues. The germline V gene has CDR1 DFQATT and CDR2 SNEGSKA (reference sequence). The V gene lost 4 bases and the J gene lost 3 bases, with 16 bases spanning the gap. CDR3 sequence: CSAILRQEDYEQYF. The CDR3 DNA reads as TGCAGTGCTATTCTAAGACAGGAGGACTACGAGCAGTACTTC.

Many counts were recorded for this clonotype. CDR3 residues: CASSLVGTGNTEAFF. As DNA, the CDR3 is TGCGCCAGCAGCTTGGTAGGGACGGGGAACACTGAAGCTTTCTTT. V is TRBV5-1 and J is TRBJ1-1, with a possible D match to TRBD1 (5 bases). V lost 0 bases and J lost 1, with 10 bases in between. Germline V gives CDR1 SGHRS, CDR2 YFSETQ. This CDR3 is 15 amino acids long.

This clonotype was counted many times. This chain links TRBV7-9 with TRBJ2-7; perhaps D is TRBD1 or TRBD2 (6 bases each). The CDR3 runs 13 residues. Germline assignment: CDR1 SEHNR and CDR2 FQNEAQ (reference sequence). Between the trimmed V and J ends, which lost 4 bases and 7 bases, there was a span of 14 bases. Here the CDR3 reads CASSSPGGMEQYF. Here the CDR3 DNA reads TGTGCCAGCAGCTCTCCCGGGGGCATGGAGCAGTACTTC.